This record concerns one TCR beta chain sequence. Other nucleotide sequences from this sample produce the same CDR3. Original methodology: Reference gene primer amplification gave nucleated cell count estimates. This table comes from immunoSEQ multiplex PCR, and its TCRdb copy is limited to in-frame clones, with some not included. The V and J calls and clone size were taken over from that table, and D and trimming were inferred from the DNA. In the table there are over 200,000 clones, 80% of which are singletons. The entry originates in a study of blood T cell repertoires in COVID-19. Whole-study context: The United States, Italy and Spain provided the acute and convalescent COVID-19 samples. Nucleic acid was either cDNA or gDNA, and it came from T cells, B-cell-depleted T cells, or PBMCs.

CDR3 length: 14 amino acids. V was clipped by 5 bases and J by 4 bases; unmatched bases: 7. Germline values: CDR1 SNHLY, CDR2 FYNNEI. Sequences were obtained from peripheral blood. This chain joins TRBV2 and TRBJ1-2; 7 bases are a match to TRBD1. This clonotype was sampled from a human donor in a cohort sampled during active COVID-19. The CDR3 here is CASSTTGTGYGYTF. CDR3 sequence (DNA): TGTGCCAGCAGTACGACAGGGACCGGCTATGGCTACACCTTC.